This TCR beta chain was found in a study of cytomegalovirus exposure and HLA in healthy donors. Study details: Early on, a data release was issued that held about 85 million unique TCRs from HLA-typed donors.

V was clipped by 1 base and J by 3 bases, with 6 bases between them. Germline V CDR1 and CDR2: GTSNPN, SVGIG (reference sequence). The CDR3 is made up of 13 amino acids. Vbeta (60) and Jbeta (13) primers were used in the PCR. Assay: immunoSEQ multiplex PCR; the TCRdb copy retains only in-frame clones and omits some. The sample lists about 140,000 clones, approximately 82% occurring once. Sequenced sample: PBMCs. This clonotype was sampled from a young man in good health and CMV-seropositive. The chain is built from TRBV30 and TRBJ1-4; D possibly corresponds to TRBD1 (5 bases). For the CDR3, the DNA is TGTGCCTGGAGTGGGGGGGCTAATGAAAAACTGTTTTTT. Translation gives CAWSGGANEKLFF.